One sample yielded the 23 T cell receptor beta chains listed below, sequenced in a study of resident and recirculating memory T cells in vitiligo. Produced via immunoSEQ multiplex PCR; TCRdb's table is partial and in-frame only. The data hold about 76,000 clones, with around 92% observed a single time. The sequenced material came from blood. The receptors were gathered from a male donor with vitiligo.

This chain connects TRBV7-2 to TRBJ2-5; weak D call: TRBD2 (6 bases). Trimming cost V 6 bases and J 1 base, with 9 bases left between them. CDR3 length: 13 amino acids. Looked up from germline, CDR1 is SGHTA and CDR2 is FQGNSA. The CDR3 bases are TGTGCCAGCAGTCGGACTACCCAAGAGACCCAGTACTTC. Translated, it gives CASSRTTQETQYF.

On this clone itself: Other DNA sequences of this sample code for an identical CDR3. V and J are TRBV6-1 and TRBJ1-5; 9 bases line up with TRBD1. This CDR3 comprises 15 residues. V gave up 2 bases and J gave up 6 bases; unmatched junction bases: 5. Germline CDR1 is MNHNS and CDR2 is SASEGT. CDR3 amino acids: CASSEMGQGGQPQHF. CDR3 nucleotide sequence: TGTGCCAGCAGTGAAATGGGACAGGGTGGTCAGCCCCAGCATTTT.

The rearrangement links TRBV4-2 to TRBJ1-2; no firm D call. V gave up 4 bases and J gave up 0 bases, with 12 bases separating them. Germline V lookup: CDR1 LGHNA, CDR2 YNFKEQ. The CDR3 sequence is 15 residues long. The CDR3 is CASSPRGGSNYGYTF. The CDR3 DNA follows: TGTGCCAGCAGCCCCCGCGGAGGATCTAACTATGGCTACACCTTC.

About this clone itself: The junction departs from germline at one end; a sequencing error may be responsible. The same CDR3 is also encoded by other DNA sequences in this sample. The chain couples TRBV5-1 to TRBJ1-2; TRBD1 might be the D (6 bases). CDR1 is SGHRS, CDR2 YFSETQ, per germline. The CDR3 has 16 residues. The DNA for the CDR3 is TGCGCTAGCAGCTTAGGGCGGGGGCAGGGTGACTATGGCTACACCTTC. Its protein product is CASSLGRGQGDYGYTF.

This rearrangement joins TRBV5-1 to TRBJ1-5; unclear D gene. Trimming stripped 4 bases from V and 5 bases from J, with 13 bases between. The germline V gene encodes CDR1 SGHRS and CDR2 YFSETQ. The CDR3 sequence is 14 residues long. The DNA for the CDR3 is TGCGCCAGCAGCGTGGATCCAGGCGATCAGCCCCAGCATTTT. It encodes CASSVDPGDQPQHF.

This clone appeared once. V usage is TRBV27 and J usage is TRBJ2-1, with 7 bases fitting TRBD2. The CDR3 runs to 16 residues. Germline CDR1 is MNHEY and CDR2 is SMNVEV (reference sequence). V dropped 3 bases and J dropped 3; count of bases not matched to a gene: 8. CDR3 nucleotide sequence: TGTGCCAGCAGTTTGGGTATCGGGGGGTACTACAATGAGCAGTTCTTC. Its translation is CASSLGIGGYYNEQFF.

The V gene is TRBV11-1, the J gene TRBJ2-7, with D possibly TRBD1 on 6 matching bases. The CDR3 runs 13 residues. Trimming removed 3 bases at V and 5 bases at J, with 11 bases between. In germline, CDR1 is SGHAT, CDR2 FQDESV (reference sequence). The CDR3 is CASSLYRAHEQYF. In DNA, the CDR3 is TGTGCCAGCAGCTTGTACAGGGCCCACGAGCAGTACTTC.

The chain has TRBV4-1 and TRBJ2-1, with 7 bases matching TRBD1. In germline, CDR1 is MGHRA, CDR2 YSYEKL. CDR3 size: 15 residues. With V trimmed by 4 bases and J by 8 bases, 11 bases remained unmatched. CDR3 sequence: CASSPQRGLQYEQFF. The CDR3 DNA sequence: TGCGCCAGCAGCCCTCAGAGGGGGCTACAATATGAGCAGTTCTTC.

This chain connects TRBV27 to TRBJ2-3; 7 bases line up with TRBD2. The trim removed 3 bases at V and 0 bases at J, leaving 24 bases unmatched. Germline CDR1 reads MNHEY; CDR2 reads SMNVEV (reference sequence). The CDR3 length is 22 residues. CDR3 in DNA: TGTGCCAGCAGTTTTATATCGGGGCGGGGGAGACTAGGCGTAACTAGCACAGATACGCAGTATTTT. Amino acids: CASSFISGRGRLGVTSTDTQYF.

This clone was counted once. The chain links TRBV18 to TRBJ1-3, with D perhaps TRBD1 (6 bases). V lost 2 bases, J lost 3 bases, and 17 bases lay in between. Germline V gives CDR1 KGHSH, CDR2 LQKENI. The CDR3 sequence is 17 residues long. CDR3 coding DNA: TGTGCCAGCTCACCATCAGGGGTTTCGGGTAGTGGAAACACCATATATTTT. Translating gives CASSPSGVSGSGNTIYF. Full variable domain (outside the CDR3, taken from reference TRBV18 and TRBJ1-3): NAGVMQNPRHLVRRRGQEARLRCSPMKGHSHVYWYRQLPEEGLKFMVYLQKENIIDESGMPKERFSAEFPKEGPSILRIQQVVRGDSAAYFCASSPSGVSGSGNTIYFGEGSWLTVV.

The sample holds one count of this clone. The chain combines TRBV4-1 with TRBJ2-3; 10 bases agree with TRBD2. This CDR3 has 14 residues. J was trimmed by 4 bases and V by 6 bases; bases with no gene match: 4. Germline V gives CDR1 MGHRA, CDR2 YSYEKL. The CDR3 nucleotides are TGCGCCAGCAGTAGTAGCGGGAGGCCAGATACGCAGTATTTT. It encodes CASSSSGRPDTQYF.

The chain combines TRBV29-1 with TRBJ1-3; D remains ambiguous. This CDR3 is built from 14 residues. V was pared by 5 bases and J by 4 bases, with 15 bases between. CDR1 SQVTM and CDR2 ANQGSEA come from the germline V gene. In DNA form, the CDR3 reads TGCAGCGTTAAAAGACAAGAAAGGGGAAACACCATATATTTT. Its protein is CSVKRQERGNTIYF.

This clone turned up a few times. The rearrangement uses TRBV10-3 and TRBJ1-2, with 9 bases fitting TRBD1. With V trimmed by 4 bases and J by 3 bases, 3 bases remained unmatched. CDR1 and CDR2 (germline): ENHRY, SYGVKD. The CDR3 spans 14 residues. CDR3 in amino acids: CAISGGQGDYGYTF. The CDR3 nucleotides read TGTGCCATCAGTGGGGGACAGGGAGACTATGGCTACACCTTC.

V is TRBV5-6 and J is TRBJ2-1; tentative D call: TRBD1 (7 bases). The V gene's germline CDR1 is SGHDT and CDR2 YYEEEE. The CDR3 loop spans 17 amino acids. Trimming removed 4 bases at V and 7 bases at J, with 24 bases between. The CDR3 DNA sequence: TGTGCCAGCAGCCCCGGGCCGCGGGGACAGCTTTTAAATGAGCAGTTCTTC. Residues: CASSPGPRGQLLNEQFF.

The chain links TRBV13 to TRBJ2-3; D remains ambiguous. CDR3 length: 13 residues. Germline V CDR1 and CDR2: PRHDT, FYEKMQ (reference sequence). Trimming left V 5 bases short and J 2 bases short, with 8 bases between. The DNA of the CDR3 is TGTGCCAGCAGCCCCCCATTCACAGATACGCAGTATTTT. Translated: CASSPPFTDTQYF. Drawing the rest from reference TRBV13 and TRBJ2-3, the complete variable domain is AAGVIQSPRHLIKEKRETATLKCYPIPRHDTVYWYQQGPGQDPQFLISFYEKMQSDKGSIPDRFSAQQFSDYHSELNMSSLELGDSALYFCASSPPFTDTQYFGPGTRLTVL.

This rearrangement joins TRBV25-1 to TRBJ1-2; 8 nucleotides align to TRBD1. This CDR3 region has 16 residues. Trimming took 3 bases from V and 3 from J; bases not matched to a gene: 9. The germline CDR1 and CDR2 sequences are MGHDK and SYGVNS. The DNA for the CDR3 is TGTGCCAGCAGTGACCTGATGCCGGACAGGGACTATGGCTACACCTTC. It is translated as CASSDLMPDRDYGYTF.

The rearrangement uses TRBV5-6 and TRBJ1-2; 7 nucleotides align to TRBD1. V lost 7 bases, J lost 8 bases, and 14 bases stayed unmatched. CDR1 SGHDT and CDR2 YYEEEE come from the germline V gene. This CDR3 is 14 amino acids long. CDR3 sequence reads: CASAPGRGVVGYTF. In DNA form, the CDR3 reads TGTGCCAGCGCCCCCGGCAGGGGGGTGGTCGGCTACACCTTC. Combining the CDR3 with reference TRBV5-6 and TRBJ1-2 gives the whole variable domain DAGVTQSPTHLIKTRGQQVTLRCSPKSGHDTVSWYQQALGQGPQFIFQYYEEEERQRGNFPDRFSGHQFPNYSSELNVNALLLGDSALYLCASAPGRGVVGYTFGSGTRLTVV.

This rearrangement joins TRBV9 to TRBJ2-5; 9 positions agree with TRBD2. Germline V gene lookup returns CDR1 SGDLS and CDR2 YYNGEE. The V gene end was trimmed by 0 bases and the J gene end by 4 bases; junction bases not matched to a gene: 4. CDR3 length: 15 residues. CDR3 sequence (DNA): TGTGCCAGCAGCGTAGGGGGTAGCGGGAGAGAGACCCAGTACTTC. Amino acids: CASSVGGSGRETQYF.

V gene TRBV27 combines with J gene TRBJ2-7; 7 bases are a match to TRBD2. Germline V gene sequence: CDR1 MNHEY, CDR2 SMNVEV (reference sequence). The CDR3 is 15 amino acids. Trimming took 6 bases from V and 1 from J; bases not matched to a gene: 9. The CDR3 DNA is TGTGCCAGCAGCTCCGTTGTTAGCGGGTCCTACGAGCAGTACTTC. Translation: CASSSVVSGSYEQYF.

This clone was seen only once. The CDR3 nucleotides are TGTGCCAGCAGCGCTGAGGGAGGCTACACCTTC. Its translation is CASSAEGGYTF. The genes are TRBV5-5 and TRBJ1-2; no reliable D call. The CDR3 length is 11 residues. Looked up from germline, CDR1 is SGHKS and CDR2 is YYEKEE (reference sequence). V shed 4 bases and J shed 8 bases, with 9 bases lying between them.

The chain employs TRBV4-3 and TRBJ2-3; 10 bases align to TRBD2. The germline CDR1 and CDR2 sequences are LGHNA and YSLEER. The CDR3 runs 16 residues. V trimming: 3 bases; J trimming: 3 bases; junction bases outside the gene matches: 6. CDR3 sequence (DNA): TGCGCCAGCAGCCACCGCACTAGCGGGACTACAGATACGCAGTATTTT. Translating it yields CASSHRTSGTTDTQYF.

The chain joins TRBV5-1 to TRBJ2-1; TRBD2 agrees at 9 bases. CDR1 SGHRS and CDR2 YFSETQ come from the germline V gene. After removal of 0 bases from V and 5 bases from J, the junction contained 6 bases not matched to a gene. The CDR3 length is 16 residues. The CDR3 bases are TGCGCCAGCAGCTTGGAAATTGCGGGAGGGAACAATGAGCAGTTCTTC. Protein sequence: CASSLEIAGGNNEQFF.

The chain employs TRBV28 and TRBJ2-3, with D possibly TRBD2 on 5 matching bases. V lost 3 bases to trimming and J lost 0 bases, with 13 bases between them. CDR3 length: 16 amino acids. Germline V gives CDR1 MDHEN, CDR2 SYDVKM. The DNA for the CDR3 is TGTGCCAGCAGTTTCGAACCCGGACTTAGCACAGATACGCAGTATTTT. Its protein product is CASSFEPGLSTDTQYF. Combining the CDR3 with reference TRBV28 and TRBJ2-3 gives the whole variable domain DVKVTQSSRYLVKRTGEKVFLECVQDMDHENMFWYRQDPGLGLRLIYFSYDVKMKEKGDIPEGYSVSREKKERFSLILESASTNQTSMYLCASSFEPGLSTDTQYFGPGTRLTVL.